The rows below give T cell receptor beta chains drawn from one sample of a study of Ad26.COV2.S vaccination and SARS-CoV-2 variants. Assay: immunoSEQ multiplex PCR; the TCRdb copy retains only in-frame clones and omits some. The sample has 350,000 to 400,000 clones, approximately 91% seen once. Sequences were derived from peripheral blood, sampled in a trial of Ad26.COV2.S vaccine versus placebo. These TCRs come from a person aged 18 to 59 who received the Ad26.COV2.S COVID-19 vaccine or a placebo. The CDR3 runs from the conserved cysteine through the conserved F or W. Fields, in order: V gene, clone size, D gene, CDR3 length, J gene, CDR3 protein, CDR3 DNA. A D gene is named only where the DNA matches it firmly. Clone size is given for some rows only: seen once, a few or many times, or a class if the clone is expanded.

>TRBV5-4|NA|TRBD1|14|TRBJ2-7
CASSTGTGDHEQYF
TGTGCCAGCAGTACCGGGACAGGGGACCACGAGCAGTACTTC
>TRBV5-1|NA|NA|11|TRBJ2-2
CASSWAGELFF
TGCGCCAGCAGCTGGGCGGGGGAGCTGTTTTTT
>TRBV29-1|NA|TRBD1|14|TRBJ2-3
CSGRTGDSTDTQYF
TGCAGCGGGAGGACAGGGGATAGCACAGATACGCAGTATTTT
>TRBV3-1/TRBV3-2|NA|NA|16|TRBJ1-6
CASSQTMTGGNSPLHF
TGTGCCAGCAGCCAAACCATGACAGGAGGGAATTCACCCCTCCACTTT
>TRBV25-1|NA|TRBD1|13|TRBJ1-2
CASTPGGASGYTF
TGTGCCAGCACACCAGGGGGCGCAAGTGGCTACACCTTC
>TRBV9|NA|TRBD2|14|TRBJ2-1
CASSVAGGNNEQFF
TGTGCCAGCAGCGTAGCCGGGGGGAACAATGAGCAGTTCTTC
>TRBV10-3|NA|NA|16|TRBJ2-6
CAISVNSYSGANVLTF
TGTGCCATCAGTGTAAACAGCTACTCTGGGGCCAACGTCCTGACTTTC
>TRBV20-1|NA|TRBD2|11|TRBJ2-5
CSAWEGETQYF
TGCAGTGCCTGGGAGGGGGAGACCCAGTACTTC
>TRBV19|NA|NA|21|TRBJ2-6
CASSIEGAGTPFATGANVLTF
TGTGCCAGTAGTATAGAGGGGGCCGGGACACCATTTGCCACTGGGGCCAACGTCCTGACTTTC
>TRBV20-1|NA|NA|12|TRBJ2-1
CSASRQNNEQFF
TGCAGTGCTAGTAGGCAGAACAATGAGCAGTTCTTC
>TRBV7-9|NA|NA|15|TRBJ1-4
CASSLAQGVNEKLFF
TGTGCCAGCAGCTTAGCACAGGGAGTAAATGAAAAACTGTTTTTT
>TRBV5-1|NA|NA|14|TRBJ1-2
CASSLGQPNYGYTF
TGCGCCAGCAGCTTAGGACAGCCAAACTATGGCTACACCTTC
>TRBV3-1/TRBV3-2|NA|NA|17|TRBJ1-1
CASSRNPRPGYYTEAFF
TGTGCCAGCAGCCGAAACCCCCGCCCGGGATATTACACTGAAGCTTTCTTT
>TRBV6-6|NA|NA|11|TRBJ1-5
CASSYQDSKAF
TGTGCCAGCAGTTACCAGGATTCCAAGGCTTTT
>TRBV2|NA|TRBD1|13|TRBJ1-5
CASSRDRRQPQHF
TGTGCCAGCAGTAGGGACAGGCGCCAGCCCCAGCATTTT
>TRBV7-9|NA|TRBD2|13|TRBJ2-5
CASRRTSEETQYF
TGTGCCAGCAGACGGACTAGCGAAGAGACCCAGTACTTC
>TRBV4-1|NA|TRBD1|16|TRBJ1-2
CASSQVGQGPIGGYTF
TGCGCCAGCAGCCAAGTAGGACAGGGACCTATCGGTGGCTACACCTTC
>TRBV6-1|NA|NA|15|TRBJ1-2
CASSEAMGGFYGYTF
TGTGCCAGCAGTGAAGCAATGGGGGGGTTCTATGGCTACACCTTC
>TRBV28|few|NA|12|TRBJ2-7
CASSLGGYEQYF
TGTGCCAGCAGTTTAGGTGGCTACGAGCAGTACTTC
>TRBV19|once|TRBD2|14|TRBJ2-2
CASKGRANTGELFF
TGTGCCAGTAAAGGGAGGGCTAACACCGGGGAGCTGTTTTTT
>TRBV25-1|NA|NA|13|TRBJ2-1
CASGSWWYNEQFF
TGTGCCAGCGGCTCCTGGTGGTACAATGAGCAGTTCTTC
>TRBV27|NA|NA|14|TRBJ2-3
CASSSRQPTDTQYF
TGTGCCAGCAGTTCCAGACAGCCTACAGATACGCAGTATTTT
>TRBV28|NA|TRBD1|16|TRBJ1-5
CASSSDGQGVNQPQHF
TGTGCCAGCAGTTCGGATGGACAGGGGGTCAATCAGCCCCAGCATTTT
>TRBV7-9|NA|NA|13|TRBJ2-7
CASRGGGPYEQYF
TGTGCCAGCAGGGGAGGAGGCCCCTACGAGCAGTACTTC
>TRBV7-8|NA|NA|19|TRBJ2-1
CASSPTGQTAQSSYNEQFF
TGTGCCAGCAGCCCAACGGGGCAGACCGCACAGAGCTCCTACAATGAGCAGTTCTTC
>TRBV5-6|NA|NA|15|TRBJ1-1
CASSPRWGGVTEAFF
TGTGCCAGCAGTCCCCGATGGGGCGGGGTCACTGAAGCTTTCTTT
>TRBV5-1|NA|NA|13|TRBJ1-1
CASRNSRNTEAFF
TGCGCCAGCAGGAACTCACGAAACACTGAAGCTTTCTTT
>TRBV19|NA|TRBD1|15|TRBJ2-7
CASRRLGTGVNEQYF
TGTGCCAGTCGCCGCCTGGGGACAGGGGTAAACGAGCAGTACTTC
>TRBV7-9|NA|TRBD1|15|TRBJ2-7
CASIGDRGFSYEQYF
TGTGCCAGCATCGGGGACAGGGGCTTCTCCTACGAGCAGTACTTC
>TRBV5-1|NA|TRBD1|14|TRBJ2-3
CASSFGTGSDTQYF
TGCGCCAGCAGCTTCGGGACAGGGTCAGATACGCAGTATTTT
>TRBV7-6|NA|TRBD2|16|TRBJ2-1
CASSLEVGGALNEQFF
TGTGCCAGCAGCTTAGAGGTCGGGGGGGCACTCAATGAGCAGTTCTTC
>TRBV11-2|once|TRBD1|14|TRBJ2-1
CASSKTTGGNEQFF
TGTGCCAGCAGCAAAACGACAGGGGGCAATGAGCAGTTCTTC
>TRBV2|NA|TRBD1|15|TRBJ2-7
CASSPDRSFSYEQYF
TGTGCCAGCAGCCCGGACAGGTCTTTCTCCTACGAGCAGTACTTC
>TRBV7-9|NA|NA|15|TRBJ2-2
CASSLGRGHTGELFF
TGTGCCAGCAGCTTAGGTCGGGGGCATACCGGGGAGCTGTTTTTT
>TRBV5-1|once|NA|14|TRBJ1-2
CASSPAGGDYGYTF
TGCGCCAGCAGCCCCGCGGGGGGGGACTATGGCTACACCTTC
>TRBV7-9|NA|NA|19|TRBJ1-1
CASSPGGVRGRLGNTEAFF
TGTGCCAGCAGCCCAGGAGGGGTACGGGGGCGCTTGGGGAACACTGAAGCTTTCTTT
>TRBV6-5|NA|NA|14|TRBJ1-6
CASSYAGVDSPLHF
TGTGCCAGCAGTTATGCAGGGGTGGATTCACCCCTCCACTTT
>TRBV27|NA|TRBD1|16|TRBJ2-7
CASRLKRGLNAYEQYF
TGTGCCAGCAGACTAAAGAGGGGGCTTAACGCCTACGAGCAGTACTTC
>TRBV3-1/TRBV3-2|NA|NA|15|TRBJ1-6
CASSQAPLLNSPLHF
TGTGCCAGCAGCCAAGCTCCGCTACTGAATTCACCCCTCCACTTT
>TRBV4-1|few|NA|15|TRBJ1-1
CASSQEGLVNTEAFF
TGCGCCAGCAGCCAAGAGGGACTTGTGAACACTGAAGCTTTCTTT
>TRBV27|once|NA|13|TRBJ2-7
CASSLGTSYEQYF
TGTGCCAGCAGTTTAGGGACATCCTACGAGCAGTACTTC
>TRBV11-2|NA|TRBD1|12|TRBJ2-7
CASSPTGVEQYF
TGTGCCAGCAGTCCAACAGGGGTCGAGCAGTACTTC
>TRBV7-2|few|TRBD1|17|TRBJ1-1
CASSGPGQGTIDTEAFF
TGTGCCAGCAGCGGGCCAGGACAGGGGACTATTGACACTGAAGCTTTCTTT
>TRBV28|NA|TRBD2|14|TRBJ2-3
CASSLPSGARTQYF
TGTGCCAGCAGTTTACCTAGCGGGGCGCGAACGCAGTATTTT
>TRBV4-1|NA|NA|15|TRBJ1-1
CASSQGPQGPSEAFF
TGCGCCAGCAGCCAAGGGCCCCAGGGTCCGAGTGAAGCTTTCTTT
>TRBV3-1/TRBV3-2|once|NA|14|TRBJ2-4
CASSPQGGVDIQYF
TGTGCCAGCAGCCCCCAGGGGGGAGTGGACATTCAGTACTTC
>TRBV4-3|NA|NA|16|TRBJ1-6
CASKRESESYNSPLHF
TGCGCCAGCAAAAGGGAAAGTGAATCCTATAATTCACCCCTCCACTTT
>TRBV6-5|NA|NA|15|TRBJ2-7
CASSYDGGYSYEQYF
TGTGCCAGCAGTTACGATGGGGGGTACTCCTACGAGCAGTACTTC
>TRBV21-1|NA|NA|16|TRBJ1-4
CASSKDEDSQNEKLFF
TGTGCCAGCAGCAAAGATGAGGACAGCCAAAATGAAAAACTGTTTTTT
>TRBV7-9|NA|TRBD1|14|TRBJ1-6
CASSSDRAGSPLHF
TGTGCCAGCAGCTCGGACAGGGCAGGCTCACCCCTCCACTTT